The 12 T cell receptor beta chains listed next were all sequenced from one sample in a study of blood T cell repertoires in COVID-19. Sequencing was performed with immunoSEQ multiplex PCR; in TCRdb, only in-frame clones are kept and a portion is missing. The sample comprises about 230,000 clones, approximately 87% of which are singletons, and approximately 2.5% rests with the top ten. The sequenced material came from peripheral blood. These receptors all come from a woman aged 70 to 79 with active or convalescent COVID-19.

The V and J genes are TRBV12-5 and TRBJ2-5; D unclear. Germline V gives CDR1 LGHNT, CDR2 FRNRAP. This CDR3 is built from 13 residues. Trimming shortened V by 10 bases and J by 2 bases, and 14 bases separated the two germline ends. DNA for the CDR3: TGTGCTACCTCTGAATGGCCTCAAGAGACCCAGTACTTC. It translates to CATSEWPQETQYF.

This chain connects TRBV7-2 to TRBJ2-7, with TRBD2 identical over 8 bases. This CDR3 comprises 15 residues. Germline values: CDR1 SGHTA, CDR2 FQGNSA. With 3 bases clipped from V and 3 bases from J, the junction kept 7 bases outside the gene matches. CDR3 amino acids: CASSFGGGQFYEQYF. CDR3 bases: TGTGCCAGCAGCTTCGGGGGGGGCCAATTCTACGAGCAGTACTTC.

J is TRBJ2-7 and V is TRBV5-1; TRBD2 aligns across 9 bases. The CDR3 covers 15 residues. V shed 4 bases, J shed 2 bases, and the junction held 7 bases outside the gene matches. Germline values: CDR1 SGHRS, CDR2 YFSETQ. The CDR3 spells CASSVQRGAPYEQYF. Written as DNA, the CDR3 is TGCGCCAGCAGCGTCCAGCGGGGGGCTCCCTACGAGCAGTACTTC. Looking up the rest from reference TRBV5-1 and TRBJ2-7 gives the full variable domain: KAGVTQTPRYLIKTRGQQVTLSCSPISGHRSVSWYQQTPGQGLQFLFEYFSETQRNKGNFPGRFSGRQFSNSRSEMNVSTLELGDSALYLCASSVQRGAPYEQYFGPGTRLTVT.

The V call is TRBV11-2, the J call TRBJ1-1, with D possibly TRBD1 on 5 matching bases. The germline V gene has CDR1 SGHAT and CDR2 FQNNGV. V was clipped by 3 bases and J by 6 bases, with 11 bases between them. The CDR3 runs to 13 residues. The CDR3 DNA follows: TGTGCCAGCAGCTTCACGGGGGATGCTGAAGCTTTCTTT. Translation: CASSFTGDAEAFF.

The chain links TRBV4-1 to TRBJ2-7, with 9 bases identical to TRBD2. The V and J ends lost 0 bases and 0 bases, in that order; junction bases with no gene match: 6. The CDR3 has 17 amino acids. The germline V gene has CDR1 MGHRA and CDR2 YSYEKL. CDR3 nucleotides: TGCGCCAGCAGCCAAGATTGGGCGGGAGGGTCCTCCTACGAGCAGTACTTC. Translation: CASSQDWAGGSSYEQYF.

This clone appeared a single time. The germline gene is not matched at one end of the junction; a read error may be the cause. The chain couples TRBV28 to TRBJ1-5, with TRBD1 as a possible D gene (5 bases). Germline CDR1 is MDHEN and CDR2 is SYDVKM. The CDR3 contains 16 residues. Here the CDR3 reads CARSLGGGGNNQPQHF. CDR3 coding DNA: TGTGCCCGCAGTTTGGGGGGGGGAGGGAATAATCAGCCCCAGCATTTT.

This clone was observed a few times. J is TRBJ2-5 and V is TRBV7-2; possibly TRBD1 for D (5 bases). The CDR3 is made up of 12 amino acids. Germline V gene data show CDR1 as SGHTA and CDR2 as FQGNSA. With 8 bases removed from V and 2 bases from J, the gap between germline ends came to 9 bases. The DNA of the CDR3 is TGTGCCAGCGGGGCCAGACAAGAGACCCAGTACTTC. Translated: CASGARQETQYF.

The rearrangement links TRBV7-9 to TRBJ1-6; 8 bases agree with TRBD1. Trimming took 9 bases from V and 7 from J; bases not matched to a gene: 5. The CDR3 length is 13 residues. CDR1 and CDR2 (germline): SEHNR, FQNEAQ (reference sequence). The CDR3 bases are TGTGCCAGTACGGGACAGGTCAATTCACCCCTCCACTTT. It is translated as CASTGQVNSPLHF.

The J gene is TRBJ1-5, the V gene TRBV28, with a weak D call TRBD1 (6 bases). The CDR3 has 13 residues. Trimming took 7 bases from V and 4 from J, leaving 11 bases between them. CDR1 is MDHEN, CDR2 SYDVKM, per germline. CDR3: CASTPQGNQPQHF. CDR3 sequence (DNA): TGTGCCAGCACCCCCCAGGGGAATCAGCCCCAGCATTTT.

The chain is built from TRBV4-1 and TRBJ1-5; 7 nucleotides match TRBD1. Germline CDR1 is MGHRA and CDR2 is YSYEKL. The CDR3 contains 15 residues. The J segment lost 3 bases and the V segment lost 4 bases, leaving 6 bases of the junction unmatched. CDR3 protein: CASSPPGQLNQPQHF. CDR3 bases: TGCGCCAGCAGCCCCCCGGGACAGCTCAATCAGCCCCAGCATTTT.

V and J are TRBV29-1 and TRBJ1-2; D is unclear. Trimming shortened V by 5 bases and J by 4 bases, and 17 bases separated the two germline ends. Looked up from germline, CDR1 is SQVTM and CDR2 is ANQGSEA. This CDR3 contains 14 residues. The CDR3 spells CSVLQVGDGYGYTF. CDR3 nucleotides: TGCAGCGTTCTTCAGGTGGGCGACGGCTATGGCTACACCTTC.

For the CDR3, the DNA is TGTGCCAGCAGTTTGCGGGGACAGGTTGGCTACACCTTC. This encodes CASSLRGQVGYTF. This chain joins TRBV12-3 or TRBV12-4 and TRBJ1-2, with 8 bases fitting TRBD1. V was clipped by 3 bases and J by 7 bases; unmatched bases: 4. There are 13 residues in the CDR3.